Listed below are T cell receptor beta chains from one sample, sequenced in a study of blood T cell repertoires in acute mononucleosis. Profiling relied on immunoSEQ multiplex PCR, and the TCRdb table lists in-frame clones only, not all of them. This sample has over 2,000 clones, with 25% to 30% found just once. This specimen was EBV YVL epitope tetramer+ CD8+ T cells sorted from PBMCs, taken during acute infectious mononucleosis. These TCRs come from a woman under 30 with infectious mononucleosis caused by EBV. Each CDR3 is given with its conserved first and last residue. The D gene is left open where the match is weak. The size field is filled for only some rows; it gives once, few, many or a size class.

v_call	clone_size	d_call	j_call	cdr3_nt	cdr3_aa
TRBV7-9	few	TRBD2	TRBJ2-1	TGTGCCAGCAGCTTTACTAGCGGAATAAACAATGAGCAGTTCTTC	CASSFTSGINNEQFF
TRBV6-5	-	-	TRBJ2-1	TGTGCCAGCAGTTTATATTCTAATGAGCAGTTCTTC	CASSLYSNEQFF
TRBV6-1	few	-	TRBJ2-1	TGTGCCAGCAGCCGCTATAGCGATGAGCAGTTCTTC	CASSRYSDEQFF
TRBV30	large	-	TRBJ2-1	TGTGCCTGCCAACCGGGACCCGGGTACAATGAGCAGTTCTTC	CACQPGPGYNEQFF
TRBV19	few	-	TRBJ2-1	TGTGCCAGTACTGGGGGAGTGACCTACAATGAGTTCTTC	CASTGGVTYNEFF
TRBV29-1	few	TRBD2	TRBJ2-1	TGCAGCGTAGGAGGGACAGGGTCCGGGACTAGCGGGTCATTCTCCTACAATGAGCAGTTCTTC	CSVGGTGSGTSGSFSYNEQFF
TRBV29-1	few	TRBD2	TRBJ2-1	TGCAGCGTAGGAGGGACAGGGTCCGGGACTAGCGGGGCATACTCCTTCTATGAGCAGTTCTTC	CSVGGTGSGTSGAYSFYEQFF
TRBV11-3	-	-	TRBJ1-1	TGTGCCAGCAGCTTAGAAGTCCGGGGGGTGAACACTGAAGCTTTCTTT	CASSLEVRGVNTEAFF
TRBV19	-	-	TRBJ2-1	TGTGCCAGTACTGGGGGAGTGACCTACAATGAGCAGTTCTTC	CASTGGVTYNEQFF
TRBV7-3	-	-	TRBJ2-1	TGTGCCAGCAGCCGCTATAGCGATGAGCAGTTCTTC	CASSRYSDEQFF
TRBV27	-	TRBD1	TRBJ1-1	TGTGCCAGCAGTTTTCTGGGACAGACAATGAACACTGGAACTTTCTTC	CASSFLGQTMNTGTFF
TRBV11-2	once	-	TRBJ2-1	TGTGCCAGCAGGGCCCTAGGACTTAATGAGCAGTTCTTC	CASRALGLNEQFF
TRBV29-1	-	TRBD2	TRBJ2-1	TGCAGCGTAGGAGGGACAGGGTCCGGGACTAGCGGGGCATACTCCTTCATTGAGCAGTTCTTC	CSVGGTGSGTSGAYSFIEQFF
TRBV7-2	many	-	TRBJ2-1	TGTGCCTGCCAACCGGGACCCGGGTACAATGAGCAGTTCTTC	CACQPGPGYNEQFF
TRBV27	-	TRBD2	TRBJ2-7	TGTGCCAGCGGGGGAGTGGTGTCTAGCGGGGGCACCGAGCAGTACTTC	CASGGVVSSGGTEQYF
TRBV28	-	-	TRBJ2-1	TGTGCCAGCAGCTATAGCGATGAGCAGTTCTTC	CASSYSDEQFF